The rows below give T cell receptor beta chains drawn from one sample of a study of cytomegalovirus exposure and HLA in healthy donors. Data came from immunoSEQ multiplex PCR; TCRdb stores just in-frame clones and leaves some out. This table has over 120,000 clones, about nine tenths appearing once. Sample: PBMCs. These receptors all stem from a man younger than 35 in good health and CMV-seropositive. The CDR3 runs from the conserved cysteine through the conserved F or W. A D gene is named only where the DNA matches it firmly.

V gene: TRBV6-6; D gene: -; CDR3 length: 14; J gene: TRBJ1-5; CDR3 protein: CASSYFGSNQPQHF; CDR3 DNA: TGTGCCAGCAGTTACTTCGGTAGCAATCAGCCCCAGCATTTT
V gene: TRBV5-6; D gene: -; CDR3 length: 15; J gene: TRBJ2-1; CDR3 protein: CASSLGMSSYNEQFF; CDR3 DNA: TGTGCCAGCAGCTTGGGTATGAGCTCCTACAATGAGCAGTTCTTC
V gene: TRBV9; D gene: -; CDR3 length: 16; J gene: TRBJ1-1; CDR3 protein: CASSVTGGADYTEAFF; CDR3 DNA: TGTGCCAGCAGCGTAACGGGGGGCGCAGACTACACTGAAGCTTTCTTT
V gene: TRBV11-2; D gene: TRBD2; CDR3 length: 15; J gene: TRBJ2-1; CDR3 protein: CASQGASGANNEQFF; CDR3 DNA: TGTGCCAGTCAAGGGGCTAGCGGGGCCAACAATGAGCAGTTCTTC
V gene: TRBV7-6; D gene: -; CDR3 length: 15; J gene: TRBJ2-2; CDR3 protein: CASSTGQSHTGELFF; CDR3 DNA: TGTGCCAGCAGCACCGGACAGAGCCACACCGGGGAGCTGTTTTTT
V gene: TRBV29-1; D gene: -; CDR3 length: 14; J gene: TRBJ2-2; CDR3 protein: CSASGGSKTGELFF; CDR3 DNA: TGCAGTGCCTCAGGGGGGTCGAAGACCGGGGAGCTGTTTTTT
V gene: TRBV4-1; D gene: -; CDR3 length: 14; J gene: TRBJ1-2; CDR3 protein: CASSQGPGDYGYTF; CDR3 DNA: TGCGCCAGCAGCCAAGGTCCGGGGGACTATGGCTACACCTTC
V gene: TRBV9; D gene: -; CDR3 length: 15; J gene: TRBJ1-1; CDR3 protein: CASSTEGSANTEAFF; CDR3 DNA: TGTGCCAGCAGCACCGAGGGCAGCGCGAACACTGAAGCTTTCTTT
V gene: TRBV13; D gene: -; CDR3 length: 15; J gene: TRBJ1-3; CDR3 protein: CASSPRTASGNTIYF; CDR3 DNA: TGTGCCAGCAGCCCCAGGACAGCCTCTGGAAACACCATATATTTT
V gene: TRBV7-8; D gene: -; CDR3 length: 15; J gene: TRBJ2-7; CDR3 protein: CASSLTRTRSYEQYF; CDR3 DNA: TGTGCCAGCAGCTTAACTCGTACCCGCTCCTACGAGCAGTACTTC
V gene: TRBV14; D gene: -; CDR3 length: 13; J gene: TRBJ1-1; CDR3 protein: CASRGEVRTEAFF; CDR3 DNA: TGTGCCAGCAGGGGGGAGGTCAGGACTGAAGCTTTCTTT